This TCR beta chain was identified during a study of T-cell memory formation after mild COVID-19 (dated by TCRdb to the early 2020s). Background for the entire study: TCR sequence clusters from the two donors were largely donor specific. In two donors, T-cell clones that expanded and contracted after mild COVID-19 were followed by sequencing TCRalpha and TCRbeta repertoires longitudinally. The cohort was made up of two young adult volunteers, one female and one male, who were previously healthy.

The CDR3 sequence holds 13 residues, the cysteine and phenylalanine included. Solely the CDR3 DNA is kept, with 39 bases framed from the first base. The germline V gene (reference sequence) provides CDR1 DFQATT and CDR2 SNEGSKA. V and J are truncated by 6 bases and 2 bases respectively, leaving an intervening sequence of 12 bases. Sequenced on an Illumina NovaSeq 6000. TCRalpha and TCRbeta cDNA libraries were constructed by 5'RACE with constant-segment primers, with sample barcodes and unique molecular identifiers being introduced. RNA was extracted from every sample with Trizol reagent. Library amplification was performed in two PCR steps, and a second sample barcode and Illumina TruSeq adapters were introduced in the second step. Libraries were sequenced on an Illumina NovaSeq with 2 x 150 bp paired-end reads. As for how the authors treated the data: Demultiplexing of reads and collapsing into UMI-guided consensus sequences were performed with migec v1.2.7. Using mixcr v2.1.11, the UMI consensuses were aligned to TRA and TRB V and J templates and assembled into clonotypes. Expanded or contracted clonotypes were those called significant by both edgeR and NoisET, with noise models trained on biological replicates. For edgeR calls, a false discovery rate-adjusted p below 0.01 and a log2 fold-change threshold of 1 were applied. As an exploratory analysis of dynamics, PCA with hierarchical clustering was applied to max-normalized trajectories of the 1000 most abundant clonotypes. The CD4 or CD8 phenotype of responding clones was assigned using the separately sequenced CD4+ and CD8+ repertoires. The public reads were run again by TCRdb, first through fastp at Q25 and then through MiXCR, and only productive beta chains were kept. When rows share a CDR3 protein, they turn into one entry using the most common DNA and genes. TCRdb, not the original authors, processed these V and J calls. This sample is represented by around 200,000 distinct CDR3 sequences; 8% to 11% of them were singletons. Approximately 2.8% of the sample is taken by the ten largest.

PBMCs were isolated by Ficoll-Paque density gradient centrifugation. This clonotype was seen only a few times. No antigen is known for it. No per-base quality is available; no much larger clone lies one base away. The study at large found these results: Contracting CD4+ clones were located mainly in the CM and EM memory subsets, whereas CD8+ clones were found to be enriched in EMRA. From day 15 to 85, contracting clones showed balanced CD4/CD8 phenotypes, whereas a second wave of clones that expanded from day 15 to 37 leaned towards CD4+. Only two mild cases were covered by the study, and larger cohorts that include severe cases with pre-infection samples were considered necessary. SARS-CoV-2 specificity was not confirmed for the second-wave clones peaking on day 37. Some responding clones were found in pre-infection memory, which suggests that pre-existing cross-reactive memory T cells took part in the SARS-CoV-2 response.

The rearrangement combines TRBV20-1 with TRBJ2-3; the D segment cannot be called with confidence. The receptor comes from a man aged 18 to 30 who had mild COVID-19 (a few samples of this study predate the infection). The sample titles of this study are shuffled in the database, so cell type and time point are left out; the donor was told from shared clones. The source material was PBMCs or a T cell subset sorted from them (not recorded which). DNA sequence: TGCAGTGCGTCGGCCGATATCACAGATACGCAGTATTTT. Its translation reads: CSASADITDTQYF.